The 8 T cell receptor beta chains reported below all come from one sample, sequenced in a study of CD8+ T cells in alopecia areata. Following extraction, RNA underwent reverse transcription to cDNA, which served as the sequencing template. Measured with immunoSEQ multiplex PCR; TCRdb has only the in-frame clones, and not every one. The sample consists of more than 110,000 clones, under 60% of them appearing once. Sample: CD4+ T cells sorted from blood, taken at week 0. These receptors all come from a human donor with alopecia areata.

The DNA of the CDR3 is TGCAGCGTCCAAACCACCGGGACGCCAGAGACCCAGTACTTC. Protein product: CSVQTTGTPETQYF. This chain joins TRBV29-1 and TRBJ2-5, with D perhaps matching TRBD1 or TRBD2 (5 bases each). CDR3 length: 14 residues. The V gene's germline CDR1 is SQVTM and CDR2 ANQGSEA. With 6 bases removed from V and 4 bases from J, the gap between germline ends came to 18 bases.

The rearrangement links TRBV6-5 to TRBJ1-2, with TRBD1 matching 7 bases. Trimming at V came to 5 bases and at J to 6 bases, leaving 9 bases not matched to a gene. The germline V gene has CDR1 MNHEY and CDR2 SVGAGI. The CDR3 runs to 14 residues. For the CDR3, the DNA is TGTGCCAGCAGTCCGACAGGGCTACCCCATGGCTACACCTTC. It encodes CASSPTGLPHGYTF.

The chain couples TRBV28 to TRBJ2-7; D is perhaps TRBD1 or TRBD2 (5 bases each). The germline gives CDR1 MDHEN, CDR2 SYDVKM. The CDR3 runs to 14 residues. Trimming removed 5 bases at V and 4 bases at J, with 15 bases between. The CDR3 sequence is CASSGTAPRYEQYF. CDR3 nucleotides: TGTGCCAGCAGTGGGACGGCCCCCCGATACGAGCAGTACTTC. The full variable domain, its missing parts supplied by reference TRBV28 and TRBJ2-7, is DVKVTQSSRYLVKRTGEKVFLECVQDMDHENMFWYRQDPGLGLRLIYFSYDVKMKEKGDIPEGYSVSREKKERFSLILESASTNQTSMYLCASSGTAPRYEQYFGPGTRLTVT.

V and J are TRBV15 and TRBJ2-3, with D possibly matching TRBD1 (6 bases). CDR1 is LNHNV, CDR2 YYDKDF, per germline (reference sequence). CDR3 size: 16 residues. V was cut by 3 bases and J by 6 bases, with 19 bases left in between. CDR3 region: CATSSQASGVRDTQYF. The CDR3 DNA reads TGTGCCACCAGCAGTCAGGCGTCAGGGGTCCGCGATACGCAGTATTTT.

This chain uses TRBV5-4 with TRBJ2-7, with a possible D match to TRBD1 (6 bases). Trimming shortened V by 0 bases and J by 2 bases, and 9 bases separated the two germline ends. Germline assignment: CDR1 SGHNT and CDR2 YYREEE (reference sequence). This CDR3 has 14 amino acids. CDR3 sequence: CASSLGGQTYEQYF. CDR3 DNA sequence: TGTGCCAGCAGCTTGGGGGGACAAACCTACGAGCAGTACTTC.

In its sample, this clone was seen a few times. The CDR3 DNA reads as TGCGCCAGCAGCTTGGACAGGGCTTGGGGCTACACCTTC. Translating gives CASSLDRAWGYTF. The chain joins TRBV5-1 to TRBJ1-2; TRBD1 might be the D (6 bases). Germline CDR1 reads SGHRS; CDR2 reads YFSETQ. V was clipped by 0 bases and J by 8 bases, with 11 bases between them. The CDR3 has 13 residues.

The chain has TRBV29-1 and TRBJ1-1; 7 positions agree with TRBD1. CDR3 size: 13 residues. With 5 bases clipped from V and 3 bases from J, the junction kept 6 bases outside the gene matches. Germline CDR1 reads SQVTM; CDR2 reads ANQGSEA. DNA for the CDR3: TGCAGCGTTCAACTGGGGACAGACACTGAAGCTTTCTTT. Protein sequence: CSVQLGTDTEAFF.

The rearrangement links TRBV29-1 to TRBJ2-1, with 7 bases identical to TRBD2. This CDR3 spans 14 amino acids. Germline V gives CDR1 SQVTM, CDR2 ANQGSEA. V was clipped by 7 bases and J by 6 bases; unmatched bases: 12. The CDR3 DNA reads TGCAGCGCTTCTCGGTTAGCGGGCCTCAATGAGCAGTTCTTC. This encodes CSASRLAGLNEQFF.